Given below is one TCR beta chain in context. This sample stems from a study of blood T cell repertoires in COVID-19. Study overall: Both acute and convalescent COVID-19 samples were obtained from the United States, Italy and Spain.

Study processing details: How many nucleated cells were present was estimated from reference gene primer amplification. Repertoires were generated with immunoSEQ multiplex PCR, while TCRdb's copy carries only in-frame clones and drops some. That table furnishes V, J and clone size, whereas the DNA furnished D and trimming. The sample carries approximately 210,000 clones, roughly 90% recorded once. Germline CDR1 and CDR2: SGDLS and YYNGEE. The V and J ends lost 0 bases and 8 bases, in that order; junction bases with no gene match: 5. The CDR3 extends over 15 amino acids. Residents of about two dozen US areas, aged about 18 to 89 years, made up the participants. Before being deemed recovered, Cohort 3 donors had two negative PCRs, clearance, or symptom resolution.

V gene TRBV9 combines with J gene TRBJ2-1; 10 bases align to TRBD1. This TCR was recovered from a young woman who had recovered from COVID-19. The sequencing input was PBMCs or T cells enriched from blood (not recorded which). The CDR3 reads CASSVETGGLYEQFF. DNA for the CDR3: TGTGCCAGCAGCGTAGAGACAGGGGGCCTCTATGAGCAGTTCTTC.